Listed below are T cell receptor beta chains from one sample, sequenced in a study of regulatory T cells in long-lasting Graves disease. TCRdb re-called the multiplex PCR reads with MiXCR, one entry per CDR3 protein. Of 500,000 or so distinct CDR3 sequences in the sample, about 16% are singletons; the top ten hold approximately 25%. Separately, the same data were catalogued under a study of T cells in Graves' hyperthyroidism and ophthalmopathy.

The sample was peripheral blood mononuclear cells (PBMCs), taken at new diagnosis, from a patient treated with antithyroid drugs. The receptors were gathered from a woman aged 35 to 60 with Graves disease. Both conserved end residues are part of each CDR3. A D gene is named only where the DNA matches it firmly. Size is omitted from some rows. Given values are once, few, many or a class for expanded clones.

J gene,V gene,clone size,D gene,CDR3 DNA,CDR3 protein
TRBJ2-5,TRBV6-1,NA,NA,TGTGCCAGCAATGGAGAGGGCTCGGGAGAGACCCAGTACTTC,CASNGEGSGETQYF
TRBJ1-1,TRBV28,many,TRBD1,TGTGCCAGCATCACCGCAGGGGGCGGAGGCACTGAAGCTTTCTTT,CASITAGGGGTEAFF
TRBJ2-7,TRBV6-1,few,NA,TGTGCCAGCAGTCCCCACGGGAACCCCTACGAGCAGTACTTC,CASSPHGNPYEQYF
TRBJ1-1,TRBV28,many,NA,TGTGCCAGCACCGAAACCAGGGGCTGGACTGAAGCTTTCTTT,CASTETRGWTEAFF
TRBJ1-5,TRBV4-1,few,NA,TGCGCCAGCAGCCAAGATGTGGGGAGCAATCAGCCCCAGCATTTT,CASSQDVGSNQPQHF
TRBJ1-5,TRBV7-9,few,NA,TGTGCCAGCCAAGGACAGATCAATCAGCCCCAGCATTTT,CASQGQINQPQHF
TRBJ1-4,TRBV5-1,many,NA,TGCGCCAGCAGCTTGGGGCAGGCAACAACTAATGAAAAACTGTTTTTT,CASSLGQATTNEKLFF
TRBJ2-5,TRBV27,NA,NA,TGTGCCAGCAGTTCTCAATCGGGGACAATCCAAGAGACCCAGTACTTC,CASSSQSGTIQETQYF
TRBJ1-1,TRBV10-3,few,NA,TGTGCCATCACGGTCGGCCTTATGAACACTGAAGCTTTCTTT,CAITVGLMNTEAFF
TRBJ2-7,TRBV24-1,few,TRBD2,TGTGCCACCAGTGATGCCGGGACTAGCGGGGCCTACGAGCAGTACTTC,CATSDAGTSGAYEQYF
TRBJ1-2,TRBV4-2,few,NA,TGTGCCAGCAGCCAAGATCCCAGGGAGCCTTTCTATGGCTACACCTTC,CASSQDPREPFYGYTF
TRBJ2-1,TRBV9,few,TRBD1,TGTGCCAGCAGCGTACACTCAGGGGGCGCTGAGCAGTTCTTC,CASSVHSGGAEQFF
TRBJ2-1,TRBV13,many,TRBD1,TGTGCCAGCAGCCTTACCCCCCGGACAGGGGGCATGGCGCAGTTCTTC,CASSLTPRTGGMAQFF
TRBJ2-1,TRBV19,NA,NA,TGTGCCTCTCAGGGAGATAGCTCCTACAATGAGCAGTTCTTC,CASQGDSSYNEQFF
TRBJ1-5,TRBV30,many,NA,TGTGCCTGGAGTGTATCGGGAACAAATCAGCCCCAGCATTTT,CAWSVSGTNQPQHF
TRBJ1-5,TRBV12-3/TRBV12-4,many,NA,TGTGCCAGCAGGGCGGGCAATCAGCCCCAGCATTTT,CASRAGNQPQHF
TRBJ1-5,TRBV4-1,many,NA,TGCGCCAGCAGCCAAGATCTAACAGGGAATCAGCCCCAGCATTTT,CASSQDLTGNQPQHF
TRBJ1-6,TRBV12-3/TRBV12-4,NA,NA,TGTGTCAGCAGTTTAGGGCAGGGTTATTCACCCCTCCACTTT,CVSSLGQGYSPLHF
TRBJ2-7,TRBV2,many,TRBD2,TGTGCCAGCAGTCCTAGCAGCGGGGACTACGAGCAGTACTTC,CASSPSSGDYEQYF
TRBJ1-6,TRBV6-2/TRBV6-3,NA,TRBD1,TGTGCCACCCGACAGGGCTCCACCAGCTCCTATAATTCACCCCTCCACTTT,CATRQGSTSSYNSPLHF
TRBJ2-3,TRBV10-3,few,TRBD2,TGTGCCACCAGGGTGGGACTAGCGGAAGATACGCAGTATTTT,CATRVGLAEDTQYF
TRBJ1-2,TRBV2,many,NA,TGTGCCAGCAGTGAAGGGGGTCGTATCTATGGCTACACCTTC,CASSEGGRIYGYTF
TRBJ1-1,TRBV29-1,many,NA,TGCAGCGCCCTACGGACGGGGAACACTGAAGCTTTCTTT,CSALRTGNTEAFF
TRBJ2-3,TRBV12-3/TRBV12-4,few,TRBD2,TGTGCCAGCAGTTTCGGGACTAGCGGGGCCACGCAGTATTTT,CASSFGTSGATQYF
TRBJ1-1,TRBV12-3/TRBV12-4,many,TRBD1,TGTGCCAGCAGTCGACAGGGACCGAACACTGAAGCTTTCTTT,CASSRQGPNTEAFF
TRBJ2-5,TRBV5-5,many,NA,TGTGCCAGCAGCTTGCCGCTTCACCAAGAGACCCAGTACTTC,CASSLPLHQETQYF
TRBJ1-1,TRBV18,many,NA,TGTGCCAGCTCACACACGGACGAAGTGAACACTGAAGCTTTCTTT,CASSHTDEVNTEAFF
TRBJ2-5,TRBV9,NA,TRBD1,TGTGCCAGCAGCGTAGGGCAGGGGGCGGAGACCCAGTACTTC,CASSVGQGAETQYF
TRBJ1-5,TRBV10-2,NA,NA,TGCGCCAGCAGTGCCCTGGGGGACACCAATCAGCCCCAGCATTTT,CASSALGDTNQPQHF